One T cell receptor (beta chain) is described in this entry. This clonotype was detected ten times or more. What this receptor recognizes is not known. It has no much larger one-base neighbor in the sample; base qualities were not kept. This record comes from a study of CD8 T cells in ankylosing spondylitis (dated by TCRdb to the late 2010s). Study-level background: To find TCR variants linked to disease, the study profiled T cell receptor beta repertoires in ankylosing spondylitis patients and healthy donors. Peripheral blood samples were taken, and synovial fluid was additionally collected from ankylosing spondylitis patients. In total, the full study cohort was made up of 108 healthy donors and approximately 24 ankylosing spondylitis patients. The research as a whole found: A TCR beta motif of several highly homologous amino acid variants appeared characteristic of blood from ankylosing spondylitis patients. Some TCR beta motif variants had previously been reported in synovial fluid and blood of reactive arthritis patients, which suggested common disease-initiation mechanisms. According to the report, matched synovial fluid samples from ankylosing spondylitis patients were significantly enriched for the disease-linked clones. The disease-linked clones had a CD8+ phenotype and were found at relatively low frequencies in peripheral blood.

V is cut by 4 bases and J by 6 bases, and the space between the germline ends is 12 bases. CDR1 and CDR2 are read off the germline V gene as SNHLY and FYNNEI. From its cysteine to its phenylalanine, the CDR3 spans 13 amino acids. The only DNA kept is the CDR3, 39 bases in frame from the first base. The instrument given in TCRdb is Illumina HiSeq 2500. Quantitative 5'-RACE with molecular barcodes was the method used to prepare the TCR beta libraries. Under the source paper's analysis protocol: A new computational method, built on a probabilistic model of VDJ rearrangement, was used to identify disease-linked TCR variants. TCRdb handled the public reads itself, with Q25 trimming in fastp and clone calling in MiXCR, and kept productive beta chains. Each entry merges the rows of one CDR3 protein and shows their most common DNA and genes. The V and J calls follow TCRdb's processing rather than the paper's. Recorded for this sample are around 300,000 distinct CDR3 sequences; 11% of them occurred a single time. Together, the top ten hold roughly 9.2% of the sample.

The source material was blood, either unsorted or a sorted T cell fraction (not recorded which). This clonotype originated in a female donor with ankylosing spondylitis or in good health (not recorded which). Here the chain combines TRBV2 and TRBJ1-2, with a weak D call of TRBD1 (5 bases match). The nucleotide sequence reads as follows: TGTGCCAGCAGTGTGAAGGGGAGTGATGGCTACACCTTC. Its translation reads: CASSVKGSDGYTF.